The clone carrying this TCR beta chain was observed at least ten times. Every bit of the isolated RNA underwent reverse transcription, so sequencing read expressed TCRB transcripts. Data came from immunoSEQ multiplex PCR; TCRdb stores just in-frame clones and leaves some out. This sample has some 160,000 clones, with 7% to 10% found just once. CDR3 length: 11 residues. Germline lookup yields CDR1 SGHRS and CDR2 YFSETQ. V was shortened by 4 bases and J by 4 bases, with 6 bases between the two germline ends. The data were taken from a study of beta chain features in type 1 diabetes. For the study at large: Examined across all samples were around 110,000,000 sorted cells.

Sequenced material: central memory CD4+ T cells from blood. This TCR derives from a young woman in good health. This rearrangement joins TRBV5-1 to TRBJ2-7; no reliable D call. As DNA, the CDR3 is TGCGCCAGCAGCCGTTCTTACGAGCAGTACTTC. Its translation is CASSRSYEQYF.